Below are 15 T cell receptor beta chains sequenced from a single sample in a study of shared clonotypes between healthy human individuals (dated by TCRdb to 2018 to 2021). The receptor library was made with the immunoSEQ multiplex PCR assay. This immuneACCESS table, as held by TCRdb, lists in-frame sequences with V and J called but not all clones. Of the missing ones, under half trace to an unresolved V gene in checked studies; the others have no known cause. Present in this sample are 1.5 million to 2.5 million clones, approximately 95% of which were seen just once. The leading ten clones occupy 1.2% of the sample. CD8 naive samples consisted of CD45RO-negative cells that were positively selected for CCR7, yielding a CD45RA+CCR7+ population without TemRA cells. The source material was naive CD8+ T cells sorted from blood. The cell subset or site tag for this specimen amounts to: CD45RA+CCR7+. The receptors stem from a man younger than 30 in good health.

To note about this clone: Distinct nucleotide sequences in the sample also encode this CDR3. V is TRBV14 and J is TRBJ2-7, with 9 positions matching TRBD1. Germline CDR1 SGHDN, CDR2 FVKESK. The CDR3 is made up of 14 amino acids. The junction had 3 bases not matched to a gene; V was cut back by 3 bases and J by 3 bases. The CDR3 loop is CASSQGQGGYEQYF. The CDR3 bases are TGTGCCAGCAGCCAGGGACAGGGAGGCTACGAGCAGTACTTC.

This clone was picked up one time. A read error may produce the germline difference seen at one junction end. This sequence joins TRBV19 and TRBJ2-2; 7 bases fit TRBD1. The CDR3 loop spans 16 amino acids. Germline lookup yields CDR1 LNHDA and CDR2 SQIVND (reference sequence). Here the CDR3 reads CAGRQGVLRNTGELFF. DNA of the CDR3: TGTGCCGGTAGACAGGGAGTATTGAGGAACACCGGGGAGCTGTTTTTT.

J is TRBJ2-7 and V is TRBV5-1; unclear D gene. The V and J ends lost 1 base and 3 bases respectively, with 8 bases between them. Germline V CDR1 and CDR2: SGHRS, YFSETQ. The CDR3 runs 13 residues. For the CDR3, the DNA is TGCGCCAGCAGCTTGTTGTTGGACTACGAGCAGTACTTC. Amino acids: CASSLLLDYEQYF.

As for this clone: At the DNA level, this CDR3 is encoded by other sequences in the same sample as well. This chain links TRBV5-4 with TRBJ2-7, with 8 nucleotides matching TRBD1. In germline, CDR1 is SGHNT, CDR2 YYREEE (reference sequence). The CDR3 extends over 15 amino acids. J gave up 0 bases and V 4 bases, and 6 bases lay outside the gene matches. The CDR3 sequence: CASSLDRGSSYEQYF. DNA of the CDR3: TGTGCCAGCAGCCTAGACAGGGGAAGCTCCTACGAGCAGTACTTC.

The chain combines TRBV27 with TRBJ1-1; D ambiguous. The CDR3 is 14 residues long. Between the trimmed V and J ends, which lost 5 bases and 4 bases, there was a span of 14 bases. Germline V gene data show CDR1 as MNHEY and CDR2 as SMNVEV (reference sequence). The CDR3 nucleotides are TGTGCCAGCAGTCTACTCCGCACCGGCACTGAAGCTTTCTTT. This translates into CASSLLRTGTEAFF.

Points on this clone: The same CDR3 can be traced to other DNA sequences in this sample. CDR3 in DNA: TGTGCCAGCAGTTACGCGGGATCCTACGAGCAGTACTTC. Protein sequence: CASSYAGSYEQYF. The rearrangement joins TRBV6-5 to TRBJ2-7, with D possibly being TRBD2 (6 bases). V was clipped by 2 bases and J by 1 base, with 6 bases between them. Germline V gene data show CDR1 as MNHEY and CDR2 as SVGAGI. This CDR3 has 13 amino acids.

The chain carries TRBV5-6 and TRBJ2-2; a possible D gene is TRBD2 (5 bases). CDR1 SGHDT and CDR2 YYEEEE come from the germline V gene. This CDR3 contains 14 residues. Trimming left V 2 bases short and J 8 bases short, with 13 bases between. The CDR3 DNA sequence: TGTGCCAGCAGCTTCGGGATCCCCGGGGGGGAGCTGTTTTTT. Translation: CASSFGIPGGELFF. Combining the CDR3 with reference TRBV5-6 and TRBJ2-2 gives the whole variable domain DAGVTQSPTHLIKTRGQQVTLRCSPKSGHDTVSWYQQALGQGPQFIFQYYEEEERQRGNFPDRFSGHQFPNYSSELNVNALLLGDSALYLCASSFGIPGGELFFGEGSRLTVL.

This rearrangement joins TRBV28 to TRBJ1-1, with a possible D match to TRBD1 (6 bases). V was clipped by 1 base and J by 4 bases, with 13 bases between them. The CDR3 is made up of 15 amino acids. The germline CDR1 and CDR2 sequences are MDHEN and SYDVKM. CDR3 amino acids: CASSLSRGGGTEAFF. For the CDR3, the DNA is TGTGCCAGCAGTTTATCCCGGGGGGGCGGCACTGAAGCTTTCTTT.

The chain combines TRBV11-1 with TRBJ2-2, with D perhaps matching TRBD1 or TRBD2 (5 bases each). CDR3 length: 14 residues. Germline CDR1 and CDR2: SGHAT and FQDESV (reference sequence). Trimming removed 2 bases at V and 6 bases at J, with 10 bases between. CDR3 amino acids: CASSLTEGPGELFF. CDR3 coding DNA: TGTGCCAGCAGCTTAACCGAGGGGCCCGGGGAGCTGTTTTTT.

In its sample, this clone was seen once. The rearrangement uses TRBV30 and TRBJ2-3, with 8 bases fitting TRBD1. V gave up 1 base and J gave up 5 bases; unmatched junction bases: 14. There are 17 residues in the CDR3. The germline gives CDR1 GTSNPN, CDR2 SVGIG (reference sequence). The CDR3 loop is CAWSGFRSDRVGDTQYF. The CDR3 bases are TGTGCCTGGAGTGGATTTCGGTCGGACAGGGTTGGAGATACGCAGTATTTT.

CDR3 loop: CASSPWVNGYTF. The CDR3 bases are TGTGCCAGCAGCCCCTGGGTTAATGGCTACACCTTC. The chain employs TRBV6-6 and TRBJ1-2; D remains unclear. Germline V lookup: CDR1 MNHNY, CDR2 SVGAGI (reference sequence). The ends were cut back, 6 bases at V and 6 bases at J, with 11 bases in the middle. The CDR3 sequence is 12 residues long.

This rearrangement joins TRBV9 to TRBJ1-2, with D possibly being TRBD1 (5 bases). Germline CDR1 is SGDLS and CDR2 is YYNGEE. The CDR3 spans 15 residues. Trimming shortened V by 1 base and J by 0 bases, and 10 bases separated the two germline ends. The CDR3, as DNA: TGTGCCAGCAGCGTATGGGACGGTGCTAACTATGGCTACACCTTC. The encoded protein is CASSVWDGANYGYTF.

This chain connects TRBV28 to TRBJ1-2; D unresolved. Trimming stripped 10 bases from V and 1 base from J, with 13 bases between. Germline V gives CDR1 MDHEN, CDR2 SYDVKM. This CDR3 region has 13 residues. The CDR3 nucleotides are TGTGCCACCGCGCCGGGCCTTAACTATGGCTACACCTTC. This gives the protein CATAPGLNYGYTF.

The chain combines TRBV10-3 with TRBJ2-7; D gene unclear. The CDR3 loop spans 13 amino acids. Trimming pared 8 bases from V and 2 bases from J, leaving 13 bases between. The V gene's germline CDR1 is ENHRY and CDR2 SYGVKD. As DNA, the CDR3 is TGTGCCATCCGAGGAGAGCTTACCTACGAGCAGTACTTC. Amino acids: CAIRGELTYEQYF.

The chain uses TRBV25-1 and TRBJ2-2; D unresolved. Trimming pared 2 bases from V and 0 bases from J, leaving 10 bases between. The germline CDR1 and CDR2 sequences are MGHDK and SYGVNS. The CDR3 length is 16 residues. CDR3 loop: CASSEGPETNTGELFF. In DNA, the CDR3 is TGTGCCAGCAGTGAAGGTCCGGAGACGAACACCGGGGAGCTGTTTTTT. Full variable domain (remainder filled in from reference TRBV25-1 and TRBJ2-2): EADIYQTPRYLVIGTGKKITLECSQTMGHDKMYWYQQDPGMELHLIHYSYGVNSTEKGDLSSESTVSRIRTEHFPLTLESARPSHTSQYLCASSEGPETNTGELFFGEGSRLTVL.